This T cell receptor (beta chain) appears in the sequencing data of a study of shared clonotypes between healthy human individuals. Libraries were prepared by immunoSEQ multiplex PCR; TCRdb keeps only in-frame clonotypes and omits some of them. The data contain 490,000 or so clones, around three quarters of them singletons. V was clipped by 2 bases and J by 5 bases, with 12 bases between them. CDR3 size: 14 residues. Germline V gene sequence: CDR1 MNHNS, CDR2 SASEGT. The chain recombines TRBV6-1 with TRBJ2-5; no clear D gene. This TCR derives from a woman between 40 and 50 years old in good health. Some clones in this sample may be carry-over from other donors' samples. Sequencing input: PBMCs. The CDR3, as DNA: TGTGCCAGCAGTGAAATACGGGCTGGGGAGACCCAGTACTTC. It specifies CASSEIRAGETQYF.